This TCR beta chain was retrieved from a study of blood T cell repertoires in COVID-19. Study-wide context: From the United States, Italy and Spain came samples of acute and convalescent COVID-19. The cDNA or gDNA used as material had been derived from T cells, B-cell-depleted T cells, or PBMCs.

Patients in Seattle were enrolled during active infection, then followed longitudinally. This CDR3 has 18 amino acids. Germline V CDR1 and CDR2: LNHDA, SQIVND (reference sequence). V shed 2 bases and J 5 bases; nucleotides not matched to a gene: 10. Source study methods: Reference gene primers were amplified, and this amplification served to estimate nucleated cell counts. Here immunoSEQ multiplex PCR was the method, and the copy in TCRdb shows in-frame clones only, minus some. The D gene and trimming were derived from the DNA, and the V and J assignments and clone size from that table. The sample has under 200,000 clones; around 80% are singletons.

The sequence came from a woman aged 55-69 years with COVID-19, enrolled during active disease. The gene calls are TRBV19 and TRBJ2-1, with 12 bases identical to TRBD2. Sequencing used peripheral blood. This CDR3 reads CASSIRLAGVGWNNEQFF. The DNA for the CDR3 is TGTGCCAGTAGTATAAGACTAGCGGGAGTTGGTTGGAACAATGAGCAGTTCTTC.